These 29 T cell receptor beta chains were sequenced from one sample in a study of T cell responses to AZD1222 COVID-19 vaccine. TCRdb's copy holds only in-frame clones and misses some; the assay was immunoSEQ multiplex PCR. The repertoire holds 130,000 or so clones, with around 94% as singletons. The sequencing used peripheral blood, collected on day 0 of AZD1222 vaccination. Receptor source: an adult in good health.

The chain links TRBV9 to TRBJ2-2; 9 bases match TRBD2. With V trimmed by 4 bases and J by 5 bases, 6 bases remained unmatched. The germline V gene has CDR1 SGDLS and CDR2 YYNGEE. The CDR3 sequence is 15 residues long. The CDR3 protein is CASSSREGYTGELFF. The CDR3, as DNA: TGTGCCAGCAGCTCGCGGGAGGGCTATACCGGGGAGCTGTTTTTT.

The rearrangement uses TRBV30 and TRBJ2-3; a possible D gene is TRBD2 (6 bases). The CDR3 runs 18 residues. V was cut by 0 bases and J by 6 bases, with 25 bases left in between. Germline-derived CDR1 and CDR2 are GTSNPN and SVGIG (reference sequence). The CDR3 here is CAWSVIGGWEVSSDTQYF. In DNA form, the CDR3 reads TGTGCCTGGAGTGTCATCGGTGGGTGGGAGGTATCCTCCGATACGCAGTATTTT.

Ten or more counts support this clone. This sequence joins TRBV14 and TRBJ2-7; possible D gene TRBD1, 5 bases. The CDR3 runs to 16 residues. V was trimmed by 4 bases and J by 0 bases, leaving 16 bases between them. Germline lookup yields CDR1 SGHDN and CDR2 FVKESK. This CDR3 reads CASSPTGQIHSYEQYF. CDR3 DNA sequence: TGTGCCAGCAGCCCTACTGGACAAATCCACTCCTACGAGCAGTACTTC. The full variable domain, with the rest looked up from reference TRBV14 and TRBJ2-7, is EAGVTQFPSHSVIEKGQTVTLRCDPISGHDNLYWYRRVMGKEIKFLLHFVKESKQDESGMPNNRFLAERTGGTYSTLKVQPAELEDSGVYFCASSPTGQIHSYEQYFGPGTRLTVT.

The rearrangement uses TRBV5-4 and TRBJ2-5; D not resolved. The CDR3 totals 11 residues. From germline, CDR1 is SGHNT and CDR2 YYREEE (reference sequence). Trimming stripped 4 bases from V and 4 bases from J, with 5 bases between. The CDR3 protein is CASSIGETQYF. In DNA, the CDR3 is TGTGCCAGCAGCATAGGAGAGACCCAGTACTTC.

The V call is TRBV5-4, the J call TRBJ1-2; the D is unclear. V was cut by 2 bases and J by 8 bases, with 10 bases left in between. Per the germline V gene, CDR1 is SGHNT and CDR2 is YYREEE (reference sequence). This CDR3 spans 12 amino acids. The CDR3 protein is CASSLRGWGYTF. The CDR3 region has the DNA TGTGCCAGCAGCTTAAGAGGGTGGGGCTACACCTTC.

The chain couples TRBV3-1 (or the pseudogene TRBV3-2) to TRBJ2-7; D possibly uses TRBD1 or TRBD2 (7 bases each). Per the germline V gene, CDR1 is LGHDT and CDR2 is YNNKEL (reference sequence). Between the trimmed V and J ends, which lost 3 bases and 4 bases, there was a span of 10 bases. The CDR3 is 13 residues long. The CDR3 reads CASSHRGGYEQYF. Written as DNA, the CDR3 is TGTGCCAGCAGCCACAGGGGGGGGTACGAGCAGTACTTC.

This chain links TRBV7-2 with TRBJ2-2, with TRBD2 matching 9 bases. This CDR3 has 15 residues. Germline CDR1 SGHTA, CDR2 FQGNSA. The junction had 6 bases not matched to a gene; V was cut back by 4 bases and J by 6 bases. This chain's CDR3 is CASSSLGTSSGELFF. The CDR3, as DNA: TGTGCCAGCAGCTCCCTAGGGACTAGCTCCGGGGAGCTGTTTTTT.

The chain is built from TRBV5-1 and TRBJ1-4, with D possibly matching TRBD1 (5 bases). The length of the CDR3 is 12 residues. V was shortened by 4 bases and J by 8 bases, with 9 bases between the two germline ends. Germline V gene data show CDR1 as SGHRS and CDR2 as YFSETQ. CDR3 DNA sequence: TGCGCCAGCAGCACCGACAGAGAAAAACTGTTTTTT. The encoded protein is CASSTDREKLFF. The full variable domain, its missing parts supplied by reference TRBV5-1 and TRBJ1-4, is KAGVTQTPRYLIKTRGQQVTLSCSPISGHRSVSWYQQTPGQGLQFLFEYFSETQRNKGNFPGRFSGRQFSNSRSEMNVSTLELGDSALYLCASSTDREKLFFGSGTQLSVL.

The V gene is TRBV19, the J gene TRBJ1-2; D is uncertain. V dropped 9 bases and J dropped 8 bases, with 7 bases sitting between them. The CDR3 consists of 9 residues. In germline, CDR1 is LNHDA, CDR2 SQIVND (reference sequence). The CDR3, as DNA: TGTGCCAGCCTCAGGGGCTACACCTTC. Encoded protein: CASLRGYTF. Drawing the rest from reference TRBV19 and TRBJ1-2, the complete variable domain is DGGITQSPKYLFRKEGQNVTLSCEQNLNHDAMYWYRQDPGQGLRLIYYSQIVNDFQKGDIAEGYSVSREKKESFPLTVTSAQKNPTAFYLCASLRGYTFGSGTRLTVV.

The chain couples TRBV9 to TRBJ2-3; 12 bases align to TRBD1. Germline assignment: CDR1 SGDLS and CDR2 YYNGEE. After removal of 2 bases from V and 8 bases from J, the junction contained 9 bases not matched to a gene. The CDR3 runs 16 residues. The DNA for the CDR3 is TGTGCCAGCAGCGTTACGGGACAGGGGGCGCTTGGTACGCAGTATTTT. It specifies CASSVTGQGALGTQYF. Looking up the rest from reference TRBV9 and TRBJ2-3 gives the full variable domain: DSGVTQTPKHLITATGQRVTLRCSPRSGDLSVYWYQQSLDQGLQFLIQYYNGEERAKGNILERFSAQQFPDLHSELNLSSLELGDSALYFCASSVTGQGALGTQYFGPGTRLTVL.

The V gene is TRBV18, the J gene TRBJ1-2; D uncertain. The length of the CDR3 is 16 residues. V shed 2 bases and J shed 4 bases, with 17 bases lying between them. Germline V gene lookup returns CDR1 KGHSH and CDR2 LQKENI. The CDR3 sequence: CASSPRSVGVPYGYTF. DNA of the CDR3: TGTGCCAGCTCACCAAGGTCCGTAGGAGTCCCCTATGGCTACACCTTC.

The rearrangement uses TRBV7-2 and TRBJ2-7, with 9 bases that match TRBD2. The germline V gene encodes CDR1 SGHTA and CDR2 FQGNSA. V lost 3 bases and J lost 4; bases outside the gene matches: 7. The CDR3 has 15 residues. CDR3 bases: TGTGCCAGCAGCTTGGGGGCGGGAGGGTTGTACGAGCAGTACTTC. As protein: CASSLGAGGLYEQYF.

The genes are TRBV2 and TRBJ1-2; no clear D gene. Germline V CDR1 and CDR2: SNHLY, FYNNEI. The CDR3 runs 16 residues. V was shortened by 6 bases and J by 0 bases, with 17 bases between the two germline ends. CDR3 sequence reads: CASSRTIIKANYGYTF. The CDR3 region has the DNA TGTGCCAGCAGCAGAACGATTATAAAGGCTAACTATGGCTACACCTTC.

This rearrangement joins TRBV20-1 to TRBJ2-5; the D is unclear. This CDR3 is 10 amino acids long. Trimming cost V 7 bases and J 5 bases, with 8 bases left between them. Germline CDR1 DFQATT, CDR2 SNEGSKA (reference sequence). CDR3 sequence: CSGMGETQYF. The DNA for the CDR3 is TGCAGTGGTATGGGGGAGACCCAGTACTTC.

This chain joins TRBV18 and TRBJ2-7, with TRBD2 matching over 7 bases. The CDR3 sequence is 14 residues long. Germline V gene sequence: CDR1 KGHSH, CDR2 LQKENI. The J segment lost 1 base and the V segment lost 0 bases, leaving 0 bases of the junction unmatched. CDR3 sequence reads: CASSPPRESYEQYF. CDR3 DNA: TGTGCCAGCTCACCACCGCGGGAGTCCTACGAGCAGTACTTC.

CDR3 coding DNA: TGTGCCAGCAGTGACCCGGGACAGGCGAACTATGGCTACACCTTC. Translating it yields CASSDPGQANYGYTF. The rearrangement links TRBV28 to TRBJ1-2, with 8 nucleotides matching TRBD1. The J segment lost 2 bases and the V segment lost 5 bases, leaving 7 bases of the junction unmatched. The CDR3 consists of 15 residues. Germline-derived CDR1 and CDR2 are MDHEN and SYDVKM.

The gene calls are TRBV11-2 and TRBJ2-3; D is perhaps TRBD1 (5 bases). The CDR3 runs to 18 residues. Germline V gene sequence: CDR1 SGHAT, CDR2 FQNNGV. V was trimmed by 4 bases and J by 0 bases, leaving 20 bases between them. CDR3 region: CASSWGPRSRSSTDTQYF. In nucleotides, the CDR3 is TGTGCCAGCAGCTGGGGCCCTCGGAGTCGATCTAGCACAGATACGCAGTATTTT. Complete variable domain (other parts from reference TRBV11-2 and TRBJ2-3): EAGVAQSPRYKIIEKRQSVAFWCNPISGHATLYWYQQILGQGPKLLIQFQNNGVVDDSQLPKDRFSAERLKGVDSTLKIQPAKLEDSAVYLCASSWGPRSRSSTDTQYFGPGTRLTVL.

This chain links TRBV6-2 or TRBV6-3 with TRBJ1-1; no definite D call. Trimming stripped 2 bases from V and 1 base from J, with 8 bases between. This CDR3 is 14 amino acids long. Germline CDR1 is MNHEY and CDR2 is SVGEGT. This chain's CDR3 is CASSYVLANTEAFF. The CDR3 region has the DNA TGTGCCAGCAGTTACGTATTGGCGAACACTGAAGCTTTCTTT.

Comment on this clone: At one end the junction does not follow the germline gene, possibly because of a read error. The CDR3 region is CASSSDLQGIQGTQYF. The CDR3 nucleotides read TGTGCCAGCAGCTCCGACCTACAGGGTATCCAAGGGACCCAGTACTTC. The gene calls are TRBV7-9 and TRBJ2-5; the D gene is possibly TRBD1 (6 bases). This CDR3 contains 16 residues. Germline V CDR1 and CDR2: SEHNR, FQNEAQ (reference sequence).

The chain joins TRBV19 to TRBJ1-5, with TRBD1 identical over 10 bases. The J segment lost 0 bases and the V segment lost 4 bases, leaving 6 bases of the junction unmatched. This CDR3 region has 17 residues. The germline V gene encodes CDR1 LNHDA and CDR2 SQIVND (reference sequence). In nucleotides, the CDR3 is TGTGCCAGTAGTAACGGACAGGGGGGTTATAGCAATCAGCCCCAGCATTTT. Encoded protein: CASSNGQGGYSNQPQHF.

The chain has TRBV7-9 and TRBJ1-5, with a possible D match to TRBD1 (6 bases). Germline values: CDR1 SEHNR, CDR2 FQNEAQ (reference sequence). Trimming took off 4 bases at V and 4 bases at J, with 14 bases between the two ends. The CDR3 is made up of 15 amino acids. The CDR3 region is CASSSAGGQNQPQHF. CDR3 DNA: TGTGCCAGCAGCTCGGCGGGGGGGCAAAATCAGCCCCAGCATTTT. The full variable domain, completed using reference TRBV7-9 and TRBJ1-5, is DTGVSQNPRHKITKRGQNVTFRCDPISEHNRLYWYRQTLGQGPEFLTYFQNEAQLEKSRLLSDRFSAERPKGSFSTLEIQRTEQGDSAMYLCASSSAGGQNQPQHFGDGTRLSIL.

The V and J genes are TRBV18 and TRBJ2-7; D remains ambiguous. Germline V lookup: CDR1 KGHSH, CDR2 LQKENI. Trimming removed 1 base from V and 3 bases from J, with 10 bases in between. CDR3 length equals 14 residues. DNA for the CDR3: TGTGCCAGCTCACCACAGGCCAGACTCTACGAGCAGTACTTC. It encodes CASSPQARLYEQYF.

J is TRBJ1-3 and V is TRBV21-1; the D call TRBD1 from the table was never checked on the DNA. TRBV21-1 is a documented pseudogene. The CDR3 spans 19 residues. The CDR3 protein is CASTIGRRQGPSSGNTIYF. In DNA form, the CDR3 reads TGTGCCAGCACCATAGGGCGCCGACAGGGACCCTCCTCTGGAAACACCATATATTTT.

V is TRBV23-1 and J is TRBJ1-2; a weak D match, TRBD1 (6 bases). TRBV23-1 is flagged as an ORF with uncertain function. This CDR3 has 19 amino acids. The germline V and J ends were trimmed by 0 bases and 1 base, with 21 bases remaining between them. The CDR3 coding sequence is TGCGCCAGCAGTCAATCGCTCGGACAGAGAGAACGCGGTAACTATGGCTACACCTTC. This codes for CASSQSLGQRERGNYGYTF.

This clone was observed a single time. The chain employs TRBV29-1 and TRBJ2-3; 14 bases line up with TRBD2. The CDR3 spans 16 residues. The trim removed 7 bases at V and 5 bases at J, leaving 11 bases unmatched. The germline CDR1 and CDR2 sequences are SQVTM and ANQGSEA. The CDR3 DNA reads as TGCAGCGCCCCACCGGGACTAGCGGGAGTTAAAGATACGCAGTATTTT. Protein: CSAPPGLAGVKDTQYF.

J is TRBJ2-1 and V is TRBV28, with 11 bases aligning to TRBD2. This CDR3 has 14 amino acids. Germline CDR1 and CDR2: MDHEN and SYDVKM. Trimming took 7 bases from V and 8 from J; bases not matched to a gene: 7. The DNA for the CDR3 is TGTGCCAGCAATCTAGCGGGAGGCATCGATGAGCAGTTCTTC. Translation gives CASNLAGGIDEQFF.

As to this clone: Other DNA variants within this sample encode the same CDR3. The chain couples TRBV5-1 to TRBJ2-5, with D possibly being TRBD1 (5 bases). The CDR3 totals 14 residues. Trimming removed 2 bases from V and 5 bases from J, with 13 bases in between. Per the germline V gene, CDR1 is SGHRS and CDR2 is YFSETQ. In DNA form, the CDR3 reads TGCGCCAGCAGCTTTCAGGGTAGCCGGGAGACCCAGTACTTC. It yields the protein CASSFQGSRETQYF.

The chain couples TRBV7-9 to TRBJ2-2; D gene uncertain. From germline, CDR1 is SEHNR and CDR2 FQNEAQ (reference sequence). The V gene lost 8 bases and the J gene lost 0 bases, with 16 bases spanning the gap. The CDR3 has 16 amino acids. This CDR3 is CASRSFGAANTGELFF. The CDR3 coding sequence is TGTGCCAGCCGAAGCTTCGGAGCCGCGAACACCGGGGAGCTGTTTTTT.

The V call is TRBV9, the J call TRBJ1-1; D remains unclear. Trimming removed 4 bases at V and 7 bases at J, with 11 bases between. CDR3 length: 12 residues. Germline V CDR1 and CDR2: SGDLS, YYNGEE. The CDR3 nucleotides read TGTGCCAGCAGCTCCCGGCCGGGTGAAGCTTTCTTT. Protein product: CASSSRPGEAFF. Together with reference TRBV9 and TRBJ1-1, the CDR3 gives the full variable domain: DSGVTQTPKHLITATGQRVTLRCSPRSGDLSVYWYQQSLDQGLQFLIQYYNGEERAKGNILERFSAQQFPDLHSELNLSSLELGDSALYFCASSSRPGEAFFGQGTRLTVV.